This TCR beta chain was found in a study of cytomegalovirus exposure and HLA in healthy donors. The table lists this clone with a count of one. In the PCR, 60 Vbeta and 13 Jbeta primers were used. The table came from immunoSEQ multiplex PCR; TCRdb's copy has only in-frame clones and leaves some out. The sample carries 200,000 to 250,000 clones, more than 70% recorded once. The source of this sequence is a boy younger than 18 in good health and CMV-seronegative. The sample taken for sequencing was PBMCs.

Here the CDR3 reads CASSQTQTNTEAFF. CDR3 in DNA: TGCGCCAGCAGCCAAACACAAACGAACACTGAAGCTTTCTTT. This sequence joins TRBV4-1 and TRBJ1-1; D is undetermined. CDR1 MGHRA and CDR2 YSYEKL come from the germline V gene. The CDR3 covers 14 residues. Trimming stripped 2 bases from V and 1 base from J, with 8 bases between.